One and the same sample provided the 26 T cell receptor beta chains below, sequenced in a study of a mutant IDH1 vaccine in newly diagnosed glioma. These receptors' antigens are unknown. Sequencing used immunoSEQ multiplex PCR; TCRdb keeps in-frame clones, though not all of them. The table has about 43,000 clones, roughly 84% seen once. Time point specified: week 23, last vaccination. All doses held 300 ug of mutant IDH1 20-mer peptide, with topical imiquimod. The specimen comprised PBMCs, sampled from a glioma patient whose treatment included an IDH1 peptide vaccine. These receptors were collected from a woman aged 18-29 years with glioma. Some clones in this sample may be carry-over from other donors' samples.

The chain's CDR3 is CASSIAIGSSYTF. The CDR3 nucleotides are TGTGCCAGTAGTATAGCTATTGGGAGTAGCTACACCTTC. This chain connects TRBV19 to TRBJ1-2; D uncertain. The CDR3 consists of 13 residues. The V gene lost 1 base and the J gene lost 9 bases, with 12 bases spanning the gap. Germline loops: CDR1 LNHDA, CDR2 SQIVND (reference sequence).

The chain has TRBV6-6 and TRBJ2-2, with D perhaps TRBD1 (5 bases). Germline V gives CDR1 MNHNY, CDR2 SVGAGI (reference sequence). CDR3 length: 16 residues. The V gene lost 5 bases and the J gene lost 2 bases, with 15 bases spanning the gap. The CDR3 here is CASSTRQTLNTGELFF. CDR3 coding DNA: TGTGCCAGCAGTACCCGACAGACACTAAACACCGGGGAGCTGTTTTTT.

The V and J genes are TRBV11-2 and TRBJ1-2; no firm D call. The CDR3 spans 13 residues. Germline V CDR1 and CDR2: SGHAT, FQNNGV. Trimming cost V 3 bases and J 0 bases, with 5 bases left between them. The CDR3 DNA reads TGTGCCAGCAGCTTCTCGGCTAACTATGGCTACACCTTC. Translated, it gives CASSFSANYGYTF.

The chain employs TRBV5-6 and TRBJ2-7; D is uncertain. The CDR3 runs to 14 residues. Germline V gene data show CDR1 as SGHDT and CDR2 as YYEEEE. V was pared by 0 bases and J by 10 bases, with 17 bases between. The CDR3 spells CASSLVSSLREQYF. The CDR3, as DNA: TGTGCCAGCAGCTTGGTATCGAGTCTACGAGAACAGTACTTC.

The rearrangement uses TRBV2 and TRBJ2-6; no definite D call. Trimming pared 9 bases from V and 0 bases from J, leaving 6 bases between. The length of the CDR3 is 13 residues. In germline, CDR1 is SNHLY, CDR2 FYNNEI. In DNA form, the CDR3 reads TGTGCCAGGATGTTCTCTGGGGCCAACGTCCTGACTTTC. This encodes CARMFSGANVLTF.

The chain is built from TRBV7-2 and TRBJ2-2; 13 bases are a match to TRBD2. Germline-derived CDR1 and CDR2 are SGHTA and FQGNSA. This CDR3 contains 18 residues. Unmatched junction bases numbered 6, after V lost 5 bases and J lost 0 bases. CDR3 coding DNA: TGTGCCAGCAGCCGACTAGCGGGGGGAGTAACGAACACCGGGGAGCTGTTTTTT. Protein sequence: CASSRLAGGVTNTGELFF.

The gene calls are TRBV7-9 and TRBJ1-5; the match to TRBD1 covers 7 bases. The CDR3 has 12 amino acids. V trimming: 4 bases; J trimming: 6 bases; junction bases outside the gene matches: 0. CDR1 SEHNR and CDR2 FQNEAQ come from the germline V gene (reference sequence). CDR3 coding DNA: TGTGCCAGCAGCTCAGGGGGTCAGCCCCAGCATTTT. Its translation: CASSSGGQPQHF. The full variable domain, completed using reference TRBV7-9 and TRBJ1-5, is DTGVSQNPRHKITKRGQNVTFRCDPISEHNRLYWYRQTLGQGPEFLTYFQNEAQLEKSRLLSDRFSAERPKGSFSTLEIQRTEQGDSAMYLCASSSGGQPQHFGDGTRLSIL.

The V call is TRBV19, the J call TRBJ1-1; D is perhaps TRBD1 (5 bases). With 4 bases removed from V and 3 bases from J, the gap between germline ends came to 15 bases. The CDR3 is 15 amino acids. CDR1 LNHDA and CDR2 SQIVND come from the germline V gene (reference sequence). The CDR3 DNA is TGTGCCAGTAGTAGGGCGGGGGGTTCGTACACTGAAGCTTTCTTT. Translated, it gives CASSRAGGSYTEAFF.

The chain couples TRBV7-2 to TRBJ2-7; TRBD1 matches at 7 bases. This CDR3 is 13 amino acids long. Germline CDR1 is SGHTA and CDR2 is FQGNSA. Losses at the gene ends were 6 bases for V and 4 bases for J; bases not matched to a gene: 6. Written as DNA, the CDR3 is TGTGCCAGCAGATTCACAGGGGTGTACGAGCAGTACTTC. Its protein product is CASRFTGVYEQYF.

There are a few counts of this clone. The CDR3, as DNA: TGTGCCAGCAGGCATTCCGGGGGGACAGATACGCAGTATTTT. Its translation is CASRHSGGTDTQYF. The chain couples TRBV6-5 to TRBJ2-3; 7 nucleotides align to TRBD2. V gave up 6 bases and J gave up 3 bases; unmatched junction bases: 6. Germline CDR1 is MNHEY and CDR2 is SVGAGI. This CDR3 has 14 residues.

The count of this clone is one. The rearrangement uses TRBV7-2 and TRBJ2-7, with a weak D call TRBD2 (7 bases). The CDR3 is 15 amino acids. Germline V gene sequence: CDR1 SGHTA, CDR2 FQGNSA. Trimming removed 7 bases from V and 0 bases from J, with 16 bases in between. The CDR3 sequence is CASKGGGVSSYEQYF. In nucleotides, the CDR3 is TGTGCCAGCAAGGGGGGGGGAGTATCCTCCTACGAGCAGTACTTC. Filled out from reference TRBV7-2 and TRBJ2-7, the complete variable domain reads GAGVSQSPSNKVTEKGKDVELRCDPISGHTALYWYRQSLGQGLEFLIYFQGNSAPDKSGLPSDRFSAERTGGSVSTLTIQRTQQEDSAVYLCASKGGGVSSYEQYFGPGTRLTVT.

The CDR3 reads CASSFSGPYEQYF. CDR3 sequence (DNA): TGTGCCAGCAGCTTCTCAGGGCCCTACGAGCAGTACTTC. J is TRBJ2-7 and V is TRBV7-2, with a tentative D call TRBD1 (5 bases). From germline, CDR1 is SGHTA and CDR2 FQGNSA. The CDR3 has 13 amino acids. With 3 bases removed from V and 2 bases from J, the gap between germline ends came to 8 bases.

CDR3 protein: CASSYAGGQETQYF. For the CDR3, the DNA is TGTGCCAGCAGTTATGCGGGGGGGCAAGAGACCCAGTACTTC. V is TRBV6-5 and J is TRBJ2-5; 9 bases line up with TRBD2. The CDR3 runs 14 residues. V trimming: 3 bases; J trimming: 2 bases; junction bases outside the gene matches: 1. CDR1 and CDR2 (germline): MNHEY, SVGAGI.

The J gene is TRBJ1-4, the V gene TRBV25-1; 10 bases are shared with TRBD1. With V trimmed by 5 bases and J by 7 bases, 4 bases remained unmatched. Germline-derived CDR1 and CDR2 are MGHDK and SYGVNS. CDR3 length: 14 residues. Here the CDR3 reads CASSQTGGGEKLFF. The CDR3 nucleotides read TGTGCCAGCAGTCAGACAGGGGGCGGTGAAAAACTGTTTTTT.

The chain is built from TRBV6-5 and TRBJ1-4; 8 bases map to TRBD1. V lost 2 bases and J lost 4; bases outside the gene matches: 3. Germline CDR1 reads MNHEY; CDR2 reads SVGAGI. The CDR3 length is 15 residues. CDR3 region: CASSYGQGDNEKLFF. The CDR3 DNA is TGTGCCAGCAGTTACGGACAGGGAGATAATGAAAAACTGTTTTTT.

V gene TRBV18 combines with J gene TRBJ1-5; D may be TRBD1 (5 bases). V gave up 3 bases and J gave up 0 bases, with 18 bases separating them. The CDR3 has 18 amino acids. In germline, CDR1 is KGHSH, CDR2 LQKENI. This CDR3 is CASSPSVKGSNSNQPQHF. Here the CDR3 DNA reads TGTGCCAGCTCACCGTCCGTCAAGGGGTCGAATAGCAATCAGCCCCAGCATTTT. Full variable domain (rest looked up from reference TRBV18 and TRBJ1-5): NAGVMQNPRHLVRRRGQEARLRCSPMKGHSHVYWYRQLPEEGLKFMVYLQKENIIDESGMPKERFSAEFPKEGPSILRIQQVVRGDSAAYFCASSPSVKGSNSNQPQHFGDGTRLSIL.

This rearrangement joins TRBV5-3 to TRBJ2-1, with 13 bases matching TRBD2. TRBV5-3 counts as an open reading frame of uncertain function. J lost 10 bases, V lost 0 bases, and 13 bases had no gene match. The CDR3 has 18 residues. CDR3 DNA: TGTGCCAGAAGCTTGGGGACTAGCGGGGGCCCTCACTTTAAGGAGCAGTTCTTC. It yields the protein CARSLGTSGGPHFKEQFF.

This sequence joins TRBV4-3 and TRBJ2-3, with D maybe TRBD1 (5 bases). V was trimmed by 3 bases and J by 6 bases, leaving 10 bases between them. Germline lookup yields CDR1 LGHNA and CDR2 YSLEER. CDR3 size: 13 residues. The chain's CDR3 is CASSQGRQDTQYF. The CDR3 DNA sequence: TGCGCCAGCAGCCAGGGGCGGCAGGATACGCAGTATTTT.

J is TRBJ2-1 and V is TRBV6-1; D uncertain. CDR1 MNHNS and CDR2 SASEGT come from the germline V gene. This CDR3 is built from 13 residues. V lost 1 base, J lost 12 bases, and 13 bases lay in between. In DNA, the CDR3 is TGTGCCAGCAGTGAAGTAAGGGCTCACGGGCAGTTCTTC. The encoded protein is CASSEVRAHGQFF.

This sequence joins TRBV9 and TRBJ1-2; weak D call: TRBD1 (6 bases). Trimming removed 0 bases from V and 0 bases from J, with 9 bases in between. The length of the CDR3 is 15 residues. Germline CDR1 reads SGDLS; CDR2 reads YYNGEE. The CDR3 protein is CASSVDWTANYGYTF. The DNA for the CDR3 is TGTGCCAGCAGCGTAGATTGGACAGCTAACTATGGCTACACCTTC.

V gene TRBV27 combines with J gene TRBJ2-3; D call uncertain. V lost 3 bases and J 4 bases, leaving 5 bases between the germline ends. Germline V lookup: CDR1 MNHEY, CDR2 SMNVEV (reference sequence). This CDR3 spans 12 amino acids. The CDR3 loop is CASSFKPDTQYF. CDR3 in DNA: TGTGCCAGCAGTTTCAAGCCAGATACGCAGTATTTT.

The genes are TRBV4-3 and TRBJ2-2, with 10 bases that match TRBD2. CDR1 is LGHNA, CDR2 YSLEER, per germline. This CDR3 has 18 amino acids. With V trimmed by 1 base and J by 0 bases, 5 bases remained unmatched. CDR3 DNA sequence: TGCGCCAGCAGCCAAGGGAGCGGGGGGGCTACGAACACCGGGGAGCTGTTTTTT. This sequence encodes CASSQGSGGATNTGELFF.

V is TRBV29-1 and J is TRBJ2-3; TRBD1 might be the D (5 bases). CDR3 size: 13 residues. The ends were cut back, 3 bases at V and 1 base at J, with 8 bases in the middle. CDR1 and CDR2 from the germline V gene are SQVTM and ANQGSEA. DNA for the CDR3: TGCAGCGTTGATACGACAGGCACAGATACGCAGTATTTT. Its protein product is CSVDTTGTDTQYF.

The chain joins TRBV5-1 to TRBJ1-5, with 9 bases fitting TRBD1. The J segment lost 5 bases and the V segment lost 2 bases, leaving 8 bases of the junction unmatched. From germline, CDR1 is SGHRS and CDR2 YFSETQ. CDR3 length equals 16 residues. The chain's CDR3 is CASSLGLGQGYQPQHF. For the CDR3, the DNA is TGCGCCAGCAGCTTAGGCCTGGGACAGGGATATCAGCCCCAGCATTTT.

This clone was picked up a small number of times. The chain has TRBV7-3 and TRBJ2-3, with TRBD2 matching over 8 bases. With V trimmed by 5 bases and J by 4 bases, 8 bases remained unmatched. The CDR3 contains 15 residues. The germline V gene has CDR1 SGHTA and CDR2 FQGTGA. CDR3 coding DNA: TGTGCCAGCAGCCGGAGCGGGGGTAAGGCAGATACGCAGTATTTT. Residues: CASSRSGGKADTQYF.

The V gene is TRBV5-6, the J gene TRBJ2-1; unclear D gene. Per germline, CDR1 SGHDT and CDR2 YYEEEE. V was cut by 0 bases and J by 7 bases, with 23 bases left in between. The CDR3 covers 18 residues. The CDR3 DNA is TGTGCCAGCAGCTTGGCCCAGGCCCTTGGGCTGGGTGGAAATGAGCAGTTCTTC. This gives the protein CASSLAQALGLGGNEQFF.